Listed below are T cell receptor beta chains from one sample, sequenced in a study of blood T cell repertoires in COVID-19. Some clones are missing from TCRdb's copy, which holds only in-frame ones; the method was immunoSEQ multiplex PCR. Here the sample spans over 200,000 clones, about nine tenths being singletons. Sequenced: PBMCs or T cells enriched from blood (not recorded which). The source is a man aged 25 to 45 who had recovered from COVID-19. Each CDR3 is given with its conserved first and last residue.

TRBV2	TRBJ2-3	CASSEGRAGGTTDTQYF
TRBV24-1	TRBJ1-2	CATKVPAYGYTF
TRBV9	TRBJ2-7	CASSPPGGTSYEQYF
TRBV9	TRBJ2-1	CASSPELAGSYNEQFF
TRBV11-2	TRBJ1-1	CASSSRGGGEAFF
TRBV5-1	TRBJ2-5	CASSWGTGEETQYF
TRBV19	TRBJ2-2	CASCVGTSGSGELFF
TRBV21-1	TRBJ1-1	CASSKVQSTNTEAFF
TRBV29-1	TRBJ2-3	CSVHRTGADTQYF
TRBV10-3	TRBJ2-1	CAISSDRASYNEQFF
TRBV7-8	TRBJ2-1	CASSSRAGSYNEQFF
TRBV2	TRBJ2-2	CASSVAGGNTGELFF
TRBV4-1	TRBJ2-7	CASSQEETGFYEQYF
TRBV6-5	TRBJ2-7	CASLGQVGEQYF
TRBV4-1	TRBJ1-2	CASSQLPGQGGGYTF
TRBV25-1	TRBJ2-3	CASSEFWAGEDTQYF
TRBV19	TRBJ1-5	CASRDYYSNQPQHF
TRBV30	TRBJ1-1	CAVAAQSSEAFF
TRBV2	TRBJ2-2	CASASQATGELFF
TRBV4-2	TRBJ2-3	CASSQDTSSDTQYF
TRBV5-4	TRBJ2-2	CASRTTSGSLAGELFF
TRBV14	TRBJ2-7	CASSQPQTGVYEQYF
TRBV4-3	TRBJ1-1	CASSWQGVVNTEAFF
TRBV11-2	TRBJ2-5	CASSFAGRETQYF